This T cell receptor beta chain was identified in a study of T cell repertoires in cytomegalovirus infection. TCRdb called the reads again in MiXCR, with one record for every CDR3 protein. The table lists about 260,000 distinct CDR3 sequences, less than 9.5% of them singletons, with around 15% in the top ten. Germline V gene lookup returns CDR1 SEHNR and CDR2 FQNEAQ (reference sequence). The CDR3 has 16 residues. The ends lost 4 bases at V and 4 bases at J; junction bases unmatched: 8. This clonotype occurred many times. This sequence originates from a human donor in good health (CMV status not recorded). Some clones in this sample may be carry-over from other donors' samples. Sequencing used PBMCs. The chain carries TRBV7-9 and TRBJ2-3, with 10 nucleotides matching TRBD1. CDR3 protein: CASSSDRDRGADTQYF. The CDR3 DNA follows: TGTGCCAGCAGCTCAGACCGGGACAGGGGAGCAGATACGCAGTATTTT.